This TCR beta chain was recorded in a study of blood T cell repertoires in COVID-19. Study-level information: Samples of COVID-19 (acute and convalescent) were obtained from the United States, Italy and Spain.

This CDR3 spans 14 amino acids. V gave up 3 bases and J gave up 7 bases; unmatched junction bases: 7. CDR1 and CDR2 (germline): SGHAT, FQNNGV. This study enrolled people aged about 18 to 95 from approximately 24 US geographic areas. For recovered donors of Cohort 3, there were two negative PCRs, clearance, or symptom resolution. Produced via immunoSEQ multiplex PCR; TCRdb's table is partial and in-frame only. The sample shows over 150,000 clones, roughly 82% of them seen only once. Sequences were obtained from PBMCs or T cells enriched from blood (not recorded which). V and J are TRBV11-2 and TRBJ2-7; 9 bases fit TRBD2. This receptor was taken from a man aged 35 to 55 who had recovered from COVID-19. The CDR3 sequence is CASSFGLASAEQYF. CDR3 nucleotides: TGTGCCAGCAGCTTCGGACTAGCGAGTGCGGAGCAGTACTTC.